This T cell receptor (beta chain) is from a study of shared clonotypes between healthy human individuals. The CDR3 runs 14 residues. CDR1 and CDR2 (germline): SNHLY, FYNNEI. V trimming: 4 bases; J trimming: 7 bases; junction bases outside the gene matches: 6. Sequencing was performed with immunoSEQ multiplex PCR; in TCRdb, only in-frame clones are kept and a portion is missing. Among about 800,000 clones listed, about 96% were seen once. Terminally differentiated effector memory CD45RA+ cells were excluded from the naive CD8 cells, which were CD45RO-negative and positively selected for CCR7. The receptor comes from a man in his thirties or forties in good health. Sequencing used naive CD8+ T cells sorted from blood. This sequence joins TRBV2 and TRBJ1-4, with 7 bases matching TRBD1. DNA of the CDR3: TGTGCCAGCAGTGGACAGGGCTCGGTTGAAAAACTGTTTTTT. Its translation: CASSGQGSVEKLFF.